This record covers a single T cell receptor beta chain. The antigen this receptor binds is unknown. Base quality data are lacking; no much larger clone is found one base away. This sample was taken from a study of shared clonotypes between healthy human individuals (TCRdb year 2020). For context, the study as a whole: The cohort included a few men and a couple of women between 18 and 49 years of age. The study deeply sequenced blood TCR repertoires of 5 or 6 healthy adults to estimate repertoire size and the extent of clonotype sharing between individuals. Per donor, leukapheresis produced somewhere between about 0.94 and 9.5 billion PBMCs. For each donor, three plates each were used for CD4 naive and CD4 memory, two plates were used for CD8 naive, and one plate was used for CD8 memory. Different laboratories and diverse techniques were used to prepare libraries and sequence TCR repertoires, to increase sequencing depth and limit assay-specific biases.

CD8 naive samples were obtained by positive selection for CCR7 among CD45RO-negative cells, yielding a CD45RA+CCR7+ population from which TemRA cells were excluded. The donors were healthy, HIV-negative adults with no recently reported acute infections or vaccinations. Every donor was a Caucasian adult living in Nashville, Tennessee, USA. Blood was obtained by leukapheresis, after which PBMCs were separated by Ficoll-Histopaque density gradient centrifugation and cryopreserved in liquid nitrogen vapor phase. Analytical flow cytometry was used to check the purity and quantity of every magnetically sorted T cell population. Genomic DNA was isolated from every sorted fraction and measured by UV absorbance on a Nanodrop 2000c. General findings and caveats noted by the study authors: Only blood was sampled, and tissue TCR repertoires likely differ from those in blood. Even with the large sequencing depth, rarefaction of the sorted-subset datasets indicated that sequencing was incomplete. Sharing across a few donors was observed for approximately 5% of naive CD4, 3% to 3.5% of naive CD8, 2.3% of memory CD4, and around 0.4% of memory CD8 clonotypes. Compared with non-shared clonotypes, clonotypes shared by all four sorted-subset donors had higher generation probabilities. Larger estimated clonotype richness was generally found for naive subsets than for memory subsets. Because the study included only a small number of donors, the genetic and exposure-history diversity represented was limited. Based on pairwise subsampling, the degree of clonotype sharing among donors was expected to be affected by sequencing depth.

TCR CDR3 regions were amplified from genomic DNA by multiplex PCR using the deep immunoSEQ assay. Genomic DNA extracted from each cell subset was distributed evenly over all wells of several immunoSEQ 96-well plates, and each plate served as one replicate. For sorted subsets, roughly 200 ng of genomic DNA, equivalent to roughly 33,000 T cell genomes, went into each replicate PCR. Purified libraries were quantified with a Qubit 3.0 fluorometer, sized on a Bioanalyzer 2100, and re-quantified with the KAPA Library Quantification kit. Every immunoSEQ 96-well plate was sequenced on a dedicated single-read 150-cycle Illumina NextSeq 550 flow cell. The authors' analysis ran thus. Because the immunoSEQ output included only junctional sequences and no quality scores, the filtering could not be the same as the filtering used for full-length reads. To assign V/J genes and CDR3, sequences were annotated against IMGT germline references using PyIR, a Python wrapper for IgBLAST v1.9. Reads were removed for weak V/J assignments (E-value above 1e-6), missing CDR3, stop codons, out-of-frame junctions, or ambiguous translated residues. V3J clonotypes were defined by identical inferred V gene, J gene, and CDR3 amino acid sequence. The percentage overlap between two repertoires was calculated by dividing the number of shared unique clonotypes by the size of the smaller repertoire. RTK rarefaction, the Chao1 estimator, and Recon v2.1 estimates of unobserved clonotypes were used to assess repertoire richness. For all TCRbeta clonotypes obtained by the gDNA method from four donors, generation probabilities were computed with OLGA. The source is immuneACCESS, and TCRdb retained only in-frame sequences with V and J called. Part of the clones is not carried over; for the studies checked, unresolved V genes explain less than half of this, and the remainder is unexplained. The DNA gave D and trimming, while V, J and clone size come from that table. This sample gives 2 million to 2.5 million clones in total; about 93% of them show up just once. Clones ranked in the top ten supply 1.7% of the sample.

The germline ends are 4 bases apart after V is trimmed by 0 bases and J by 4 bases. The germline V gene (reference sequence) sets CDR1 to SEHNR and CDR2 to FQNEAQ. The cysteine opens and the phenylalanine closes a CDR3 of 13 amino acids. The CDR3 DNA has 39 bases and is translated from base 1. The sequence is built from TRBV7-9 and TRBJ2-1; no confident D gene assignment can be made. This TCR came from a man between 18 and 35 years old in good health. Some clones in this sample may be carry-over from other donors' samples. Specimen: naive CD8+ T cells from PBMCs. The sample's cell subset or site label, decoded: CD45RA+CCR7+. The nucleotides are TGTGCCAGCAGCTTAGCCGTGTACAATGAGCAGTTCTTC. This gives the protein CASSLAVYNEQFF.